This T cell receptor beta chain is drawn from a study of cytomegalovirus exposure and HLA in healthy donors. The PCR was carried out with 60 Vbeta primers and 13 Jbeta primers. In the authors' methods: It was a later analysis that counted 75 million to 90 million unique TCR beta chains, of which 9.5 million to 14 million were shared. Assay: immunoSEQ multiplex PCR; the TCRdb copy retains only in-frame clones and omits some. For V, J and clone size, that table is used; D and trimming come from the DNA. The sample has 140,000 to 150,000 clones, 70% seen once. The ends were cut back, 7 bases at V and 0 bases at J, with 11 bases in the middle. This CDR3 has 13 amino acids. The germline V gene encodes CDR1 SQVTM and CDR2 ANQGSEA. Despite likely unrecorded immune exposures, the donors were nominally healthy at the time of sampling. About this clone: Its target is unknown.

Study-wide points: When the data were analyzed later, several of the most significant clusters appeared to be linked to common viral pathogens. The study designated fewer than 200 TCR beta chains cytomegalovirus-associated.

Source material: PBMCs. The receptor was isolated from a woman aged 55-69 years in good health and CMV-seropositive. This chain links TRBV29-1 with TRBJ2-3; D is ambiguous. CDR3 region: CSALVTSTDTQYF. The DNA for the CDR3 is TGCAGCGCCCTGGTGACTAGCACAGATACGCAGTATTTT.